This T cell receptor beta chain was obtained from a study of cytomegalovirus exposure and HLA in healthy donors (dated by TCRdb to the late 2010s). General notes on the study: In an earlier analysis of around 540 of the donors, around 290 Gb of sequence data and 117 million unique TCR beta sequences from about 179 million T cells were reported. To predict cytomegalovirus infection status, the study brought together high-throughput TCR immunosequencing, statistical association of individual TCRs with disease status, and machine learning. A later genetic analysis used genome-wide SNP genotypes for about 60% of the roughly 700 donors, treating that subset as a discovery cohort. An earlier analysis of some 500 of the donors used high-throughput TCR beta sequencing to judge whether each TCR beta V gene segment behaved as functional or pseudogenic. Typing coverage differed by locus: A, B, C, DRB1 and DQB1 were typed in about 620-630 donors, DQA1 in roughly 500, DPA1 in around 580, and DPB1 in 472. Along with the roughly 710-subject first cohort, a separate validation cohort of roughly 110 different subjects was used. Class I and class II HLA loci were covered by the typing at four-digit resolution. A later analysis re-analyzed previously published TCR beta repertoires from 650 to 800 donors and added high-resolution HLA genotyping to study TCR occurrence patterns. Among 398 genotyped donors of the cohort, an average of approximately 240,000 unique TCR beta nucleotide sequences were sequenced per donor, roughly 20% of them non-productive. Four or five DR-DQ haplotypes were handled as single units for association and clustering, since linkage in the cohort was strong. Roughly 300 gigabases of sequencing data and tens of millions of unique TCR sequences were included in an early release covering 550 to 800 HLA-typed donors. Every repertoire in the discovery cohort had been generated on one and the same sequencing platform. The aim of the study was to test whether cataloging public T cell receptors could identify signatures of past pathogen exposure. Of the roughly 410 genotyped donors, 70% to 90% were placed in the genetic ancestry cluster associated with self-reported Caucasian donors. Alongside the repertoire data, information on donor age, sex, ethnicity and CMV serostatus was compiled. Using immunosequencing, the study profiled T cell repertoires from about 620 subjects and related those repertoires to cytomegalovirus serostatus. Rather than drawing on any new phenotypic data, the later analysis identified candidate immune exposures from TCR beta sequences and the way those sequences occurred across donors.

Points the paper makes about the study in general: In a later analysis, HLA-associated TCR beta chains were found to be more clonally expanded and to have lower generation probabilities than equally common non-associated chains. According to a later genetic analysis, donors in an Asian-associated ancestry cluster had fewer N-insertions in productive TCRs than the roughly 670-donor mean. A total of roughly 160 TCR beta chains were listed by the study as associated with cytomegalovirus. Some IMGT-functional V segments, including TRBV6-2 and TRBV6-3, could not be told apart with the 87-base-pair reads, so those segments were excluded. In vitro tests confirmed that three of the cytomegalovirus-associated TCR beta chains recognize cytomegalovirus antigens. A later genetic analysis associated a missense DCLRE1C variant with V-gene and J-gene trimming of TCR beta chains, and an independent cohort replicated the association. Most TCR sequences were observed very rarely across donors, whereas some public TCRs were present in many individuals. An earlier analysis of some 560 of the donors showed that most TCR beta V segments appeared in productive rearrangements either about 87% or about 30% of the time, which broadly matched IMGT annotations. Cytomegalovirus status was reported to be diagnosed by the classifier with high specificity and sensitivity in both the original and validation cohorts. Correlated functional status among segregating V segments might reflect linkage disequilibrium, but an unknown experimental factor could not be ruled out. A further reported finding was that TCR beta sequences accurately predicted the HLA-A and HLA-B alleles for most subjects in the first cohort. Because counts were too low, seventeen rarely observed V segments, including chromosome 9 orphons, were excluded from the earlier analysis of fewer than 650 of the donors. The only immune exposure information available for the cohort was CMV serostatus. According to the authors, the approach could potentially be generalized to other disease states and immunological phenotypes. A cluster of highly shared sequence variants was judged likely to be a technical artifact of the sequencing pipeline. According to a later analysis, most CMV-associated TCR beta chains appeared to be HLA-restricted, and the HLA associations seemed to be driven largely by CMV exposure. Because HLA typing was unavailable for some donors at each locus, only the typed subset was used in association tests. The cohort was sequenced for TCR beta chains only, and without alpha or paired-chain data the features that could be detected were limited. Specific HLA alleles were associated with 15,000 to 20,000 TCR beta sequences at a false discovery rate of 0.05 in a later analysis. Sequencing depth was assumed to be roughly uniform across donors in the presence/absence analyses, though that assumption may not hold. Assigning TCR associations to individual alleles was difficult when HLA alleles, especially DR and DQ, strongly co-occurred. According to a later analysis, parvovirus B19, influenza, CMV and Epstein-Barr virus appeared linked to several top co-occurrence clusters. In a later analysis, the rate of TCR association differed among HLA loci, with DRB1 alleles having the most associated TCRs and HLA-C alleles having the fewest.

With regard to this clone: The specificity of this receptor is unknown. Base qualities were left out, and no much larger clone turns up one base away.

Receptor libraries were prepared by the immunoSEQ multiplex PCR assay. The multiplex PCR relied on a mix of 60 forward primers for TCR Vbeta segments and 13 reverse primers for TCR Jbeta segments. The CDR3 region of rearranged TCR beta genes was amplified from genomic DNA by a multiplex PCR assay. The Illumina HiSeq System was used to sequence the amplified TCR beta libraries as 87-base-pair reads. Processing in the source paper ran as follows. In a later analysis, tens of millions of unique TCR beta chains were counted across the 650 to 700 repertoires, and roughly 10 million of these chains were shared by at least two donors. Raw reads were error-corrected and collapsed into unique sequences with a nearest-neighbor algorithm that merged closely related sequences to remove PCR and sequencing errors. Alignment of CDR3 sequences to IMGT reference sequences was used to assign V, D and J gene segments. For a sequence to be retained, at least a six-nucleotide match to both a V gene segment and a J gene segment was required. Rearrangements were called productive when the CDR3 lacked stop codons and stayed in frame with V and J; all others were non-productive. Following IMGT convention, CDR3 was defined as the stretch from the second conserved V-encoded cysteine to the conserved J-encoded phenylalanine. The earlier analysis of about 610 of the donors excluded any sequence lacking an unambiguous match to a single V gene segment. An earlier analysis of under 750 of the donors called V segments functional above 56.7% productive rearrangements and segregating when the between-donor standard deviation exceeded 5%. A statistical classification framework was developed to diagnose cytomegalovirus status using the catalog of TCR beta chain sequences. In a later analysis, V and J genes were assigned by comparing TCR nucleotide sequences against IMGT/GENE-DB human TR gene sequences. In a later analysis, CDR3 sequences and most-parsimonious VDJ recombination scenarios were assigned using the TCRdist pipeline. In a later analysis, every TCR beta chain was defined by the combination of its CDR3 amino acid sequence and its V-gene family, and reads without a unique V-gene family were dropped. To address suspected cross-contamination and a sequencing artifact, a later analysis removed around 590 highly shared, low-generation-probability nucleotide sequences. In a later analysis, a clonal expansion index was calculated for each public chain from normalized within-repertoire ranks of inferred template counts. A later analysis computed generation probabilities with a VDJ recombination model fitted to out-of-frame rearrangements, and checked the results against IGoR. Hypergeometric tests were used in a later analysis to score TCR-TCR, TCR-HLA and TCR-CMV co-occurrence, with a repertoire-size bias correction applied to the TCR pairs. False discovery rates were estimated in a later analysis by permuting HLA or CMV assignments 20 times. A later analysis grouped co-occurring TCRs with DBSCAN, adding TCRdist sequence similarity when clustering within HLA-allele-positive subsets. Repertoires with fewer than 30,000 or more than 120,000 public chains were left out of co-occurrence clustering, as were a handful of repertoires with anomalous nucleotide sharing. Entries here come from immuneACCESS through TCRdb and include only in-frame sequences with V and J called. Some clones fail to appear in such tables; in the studies checked, an unresolved V gene covers under half of the shortfall, and the cause of the remainder is unknown. That table gives V, J and clone size, and the DNA gave D and trimming. Within this sample are 140,000 to 150,000 clones, with around two thirds of them counted one time only. The ten top clones hold about 2% of the sample.

V loses 7 bases of germline sequence and J loses 7 bases, and the interval between the two ends is 8 bases. The cysteine opens and the phenylalanine closes a CDR3 of 12 amino acids. Here the CDR3 DNA is all that survives: 36 bases in frame from base 1. CDR1 and CDR2, looked up from the germline V gene, are MNHNS and SASEGT. In total, roughly 710 healthy bone marrow donors made up the cohort. Cohort members were all nominally healthy when sampled, although unrecorded immune exposures were likely present. The donor was CMV seropositive and belonged to the group of 250 to 350 seropositive cohort members. A peripheral blood sample was provided by each donor, and peripheral blood mononuclear cells were used for TCR beta sequencing. Genomic DNA was extracted from the blood cell samples with the Qiagen DNeasy Blood Extraction Kit.

The TCR sequence derives from a woman aged 60-70 years in good health and CMV-seropositive. The specimen sequenced was PBMCs. Recombination joined TRBV6-1 with TRBJ1-6; TRBD1 might be the D gene, on 5 matching bases. Read as DNA, the sequence is TGTGCCAGCATCGACAGAAATTCACCCCTCCACTTT. Protein translation: CASIDRNSPLHF.